This is a list of T cell receptor beta chains from one sample in a study of response to subunit inactivated influenza vaccine. TCRdb recomputed calls from the RT-PCR reads with MiXCR, one row per CDR3 protein. Seen here are some 500,000 distinct CDR3 sequences, under 15% observed once, and the top ten hold around 13%. The input for sequencing was PBMCs from blood, taken roughly 48 days after vaccination. The receptors come from a man in his fifties or sixties who received an inactivated influenza vaccine. Each CDR3 is given with its conserved first and last residue. A D gene is named only where the DNA matches it firmly. The size entry is marked missing in some rows and otherwise reads once, few, many or a size class.

-	TRBV4-1	16	TRBJ2-2	-	CASSQDQWQNTGELFF
-	TRBV5-1	16	TRBJ2-3	-	CASRLRSGVGTDTQYF
many	TRBV4-3	15	TRBJ2-2	-	CASSLQGRHTGELFF
-	TRBV7-2	13	TRBJ2-7	-	CASSLRDTYEQYF
few	TRBV28	15	TRBJ2-5	-	CASSDRPPGEETQYF
-	TRBV27	14	TRBJ2-2	-	CASSSKWGAGELFF
many	TRBV12-3/TRBV12-4	13	TRBJ1-2	TRBD1	CASSWNRGRGYTF
many	TRBV6-1	17	TRBJ2-2	TRBD2	CASRQPGLAGVPGELFF
many	TRBV7-8	18	TRBJ2-1	-	CASSLDPQWEKKRREQFF
-	TRBV20-1	15	TRBJ2-4	-	CSAGIGAGNKNIQYF
few	TRBV28	15	TRBJ2-5	TRBD2	CASSLSITSVKTQYF
-	TRBV6-2/TRBV6-3	19	TRBJ2-1	-	CASSLRVGEALLSYNEQFF
few	TRBV12-3/TRBV12-4	12	TRBJ1-2	-	CASRFSNYGYTF
many	TRBV5-1	13	TRBJ2-1	-	CASSLDPYNEQFF
-	TRBV11-1	16	TRBJ2-5	-	CASSSIGGSLTETQYF
-	TRBV7-2	14	TRBJ2-5	-	CASSSPPGGETQYF
-	TRBV4-3	15	TRBJ2-1	-	CASSQDVWRNNEQFF
many	TRBV27	15	TRBJ2-7	-	CASSLFGDYLYEQYF
many	TRBV20-1	14	TRBJ2-1	-	CSARGVNSYNEQFF
-	TRBV10-3	14	TRBJ2-7	-	CAISGSRGSGEQYF
-	TRBV7-2	15	TRBJ2-7	TRBD1	CASSLALLDRGPEYF
-	TRBV19	15	TRBJ2-1	TRBD2	CASSIAGLARNEQFF
many	TRBV7-2	14	TRBJ2-2	TRBD2	CASSLREGTGELFF
-	TRBV20-1	13	TRBJ1-6	TRBD1	CSARGTDSSPLHF
-	TRBV9	15	TRBJ2-1	-	CASSVDYISYNEQFF
-	TRBV4-3	14	TRBJ2-1	-	CASSQPGVGNEQFF
many	TRBV6-1	17	TRBJ2-3	TRBD2	CASSPIPGTSGTDTQYF
few	TRBV5-1	12	TRBJ2-5	TRBD1	CASSTTGETQYF
many	TRBV7-3	16	TRBJ2-3	TRBD1	CASSSQGQRATDTQYF
-	TRBV3-1	15	TRBJ1-2	-	CASSQDIGGNYGYTF
many	TRBV12-3/TRBV12-4	14	TRBJ2-7	-	CASSFHAVIDEQYF
few	TRBV28	15	TRBJ2-1	TRBD1	CASSSYWTGIYEQFF
few	TRBV7-2	16	TRBJ2-1	TRBD2	CASSVGLAGGLSEQFF
many	TRBV20-1	11	TRBJ2-7	-	CSARRDYEQYF
few	TRBV2	13	TRBJ2-7	TRBD1	CASKPTGGAEQYF
-	TRBV27	16	TRBJ2-7	-	CASSLTHGNSPYEQYF
-	TRBV6-1	14	TRBJ1-1	-	CASSRAGTNTEAFF
many	TRBV28	15	TRBJ2-3	-	CASSLLPGYPDTQYF
few	TRBV25-1	17	TRBJ2-7	TRBD2	CASSQGLAGGSSYEQYF
few	TRBV5-1	15	TRBJ1-4	-	CASSLDGETNEKLFF
few	TRBV4-3	16	TRBJ1-5	TRBD1	CASSPELGQLYQPQHF
few	TRBV11-2	15	TRBJ2-2	TRBD2	CASSRVAGGPGELFF
few	TRBV20-1	15	TRBJ2-3	-	CSATRGTRGTDTQYF
-	TRBV28	16	TRBJ2-1	-	CASSSSRYTPTNEQFF
-	TRBV7-3	14	TRBJ2-5	TRBD1	CASSPQGAGETQYF
many	TRBV5-1	14	TRBJ2-7	-	CASSLEATTYEQYF